The sequence of this T cell receptor beta chain was determined in a study of control samples from healthy donors and cancer patients. Generated by immunoSEQ multiplex PCR, the TCRdb table keeps only in-frame clones and is missing some. Of about 190,000 clones listed, around 93% are singletons. V shed 5 bases and J shed 3 bases, with 5 bases lying between them. CDR1 and CDR2 (germline): MNHNS, SASEGT. CDR3 size: 11 residues. The sequence was collected from a man aged 25 to 40 in good health. Specimen: blood. This chain links TRBV6-1 with TRBJ2-7, with no clear D. CDR3 in amino acids: CASSSLYEQYF. The CDR3 nucleotides read TGTGCCAGCAGTTCCCTCTACGAGCAGTACTTC.